This TCR beta chain was profiled in a study of memory CD4+ T cells and cytomegalovirus serostatus. For the study at large: Healthy Belgian adult donors included nine or ten CMV-positive and more than 20 CMV-negative people. General study results and limits: Repertoires predicted CMV serostatus with median bootstrapped AUC of about 0.96.

This clone was seen a single time. Its antigen is unidentified. The repertoire was sequenced with immunoSEQ multiplex PCR; TCRdb's copy has only in-frame clones and lacks some. This table has about 50,000 clones, around 80% appearing once. Single viable CD3+CD4+CD8-CD45RO+ cells were sorted as the memory CD4+ T cells. Donors' CMV status reflects serum IgG against pp150, pp28, p38, p52. V was clipped by 5 bases and J by 7 bases, with 12 bases between them. Looked up from germline, CDR1 is MNHNS and CDR2 is SASEGT. The CDR3 spans 13 residues. The chain joins TRBV6-1 to TRBJ1-3, with D possibly TRBD1 on 5 matching bases. Source material: memory CD4+ T cells from blood. This clonotype originated in an adult in good health and CMV-seronegative. Written as DNA, the CDR3 is TGTGCCAGCAGTCCACGGGAGGGGAACACCATATATTTT. Translating it yields CASSPREGNTIYF.